Below are 19 T cell receptor beta chains sequenced from a single sample in a study of T cell responses to AZD1222 COVID-19 vaccine. Assay used: immunoSEQ multiplex PCR; TCRdb lists only in-frame clones, some missing. The sample lists around 140,000 clones, approximately 90% occurring once. Sequencing used peripheral blood, obtained 28 days after the second AZD1222 dose. The receptors derive from an adult who received the AZD1222 COVID-19 vaccine.

V gene TRBV5-6 combines with J gene TRBJ2-5; 7 bases map to TRBD1. CDR3 length equals 13 residues. Germline CDR1 is SGHDT and CDR2 is YYEEEE. V was clipped by 7 bases and J by 4 bases; unmatched bases: 7. CDR3 DNA: TGTGCCAGCGCAGGGGGAGTGGGAGAGACCCAGTACTTC. It codes for CASAGGVGETQYF.

The rearrangement uses TRBV18 and TRBJ2-7; TRBD1 matches at 7 bases. Germline CDR1 KGHSH, CDR2 LQKENI. This CDR3 region has 14 residues. V lost 5 bases and J lost 2; bases outside the gene matches: 6. CDR3 in amino acids: CASSAGTATYEQYF. The DNA of the CDR3 is TGTGCCAGCTCAGCCGGGACAGCCACCTACGAGCAGTACTTC.

The chain recombines TRBV11-2 with TRBJ2-4; D possibly uses TRBD1 or TRBD2 (5 bases each). The CDR3 has 16 residues. The V gene's germline CDR1 is SGHAT and CDR2 FQNNGV. V was shortened by 1 base and J by 0 bases, with 10 bases between the two germline ends. CDR3 loop: CASSLVGRLAKNIQYF. CDR3 nucleotide sequence: TGTGCCAGCAGCTTAGTGGGACGGCTAGCCAAAAACATTCAGTACTTC.

CDR3 residues: CASSLMGQGVDTQYF. The CDR3, as DNA: TGTGCCAGCAGCTTAATGGGACAGGGGGTAGATACGCAGTATTTT. The chain couples TRBV7-2 to TRBJ2-3; 11 nucleotides line up with TRBD1. Trimming cost V 2 bases and J 5 bases; bases outside gene matches: 3. Germline assignment: CDR1 SGHTA and CDR2 FQGNSA. This CDR3 has 15 amino acids.

This chain uses TRBV19 with TRBJ1-6; D is perhaps TRBD1 (5 bases). V lost 6 bases and J lost 7, with 13 bases in between. The CDR3 extends over 14 amino acids. Germline CDR1 reads LNHDA; CDR2 reads SQIVND (reference sequence). CDR3: CASSHRDGNSPLHF. DNA of the CDR3: TGTGCCAGTAGCCACCGGGACGGAAATTCACCCCTCCACTTT.

The chain links TRBV4-1 to TRBJ1-6; TRBD1 agrees at 9 bases. V trimming: 3 bases; J trimming: 8 bases; junction bases outside the gene matches: 11. The germline CDR1 and CDR2 sequences are MGHRA and YSYEKL. CDR3 length equals 17 residues. CDR3 protein: CASSQGQGDERYSPLHF. DNA of the CDR3: TGCGCCAGCAGCCAGGGACAGGGAGACGAGAGGTATTCACCCCTCCACTTT.

This clone was detected only a few times. V is TRBV14 and J is TRBJ1-6; TRBD1 matches at 7 bases. CDR1 is SGHDN, CDR2 FVKESK, per germline. Losses at the gene ends were 3 bases for V and 1 base for J; bases not matched to a gene: 3. The CDR3 is 16 residues long. In DNA form, the CDR3 reads TGTGCCAGCAGCCACAACAGGGGATCCTATAATTCACCCCTCCACTTT. It codes for CASSHNRGSYNSPLHF.

This chain uses TRBV6-5 with TRBJ2-7; D is unresolved. V was trimmed by 2 bases and J by 5 bases, leaving 10 bases between them. This CDR3 spans 13 amino acids. CDR1 and CDR2 (germline): MNHEY, SVGAGI. The chain's CDR3 is CASSYPGSDEQYF. CDR3 coding DNA: TGTGCCAGCAGTTACCCAGGTTCTGACGAGCAGTACTTC.

V gene TRBV3-1 (or the pseudogene TRBV3-2) combines with J gene TRBJ2-3, with D perhaps matching TRBD2 (5 bases). V was shortened by 1 base and J by 4 bases, with 24 bases between the two germline ends. Germline V CDR1 and CDR2: LGHDT, YNNKEL (reference sequence). The CDR3 is 19 amino acids. CDR3: CASSQGGVENVIPSDTQYF. Written as DNA, the CDR3 is TGTGCCAGCAGCCAAGGGGGAGTGGAGAACGTCATCCCATCAGATACGCAGTATTTT.

The rearrangement joins TRBV30 to TRBJ2-1, with 8 nucleotides matching TRBD2. The V and J ends lost 2 bases and 4 bases, in that order; junction bases with no gene match: 4. The CDR3 extends over 14 amino acids. Germline CDR1 reads GTSNPN; CDR2 reads SVGIG (reference sequence). The CDR3 loop is CAWSRVAGYNEQFF. The CDR3 DNA reads TGTGCCTGGAGTCGGGTAGCGGGGTACAATGAGCAGTTCTTC. Variable domain in full (rest from reference TRBV30 and TRBJ2-1): SQTIHQWPATLVQPVGSPLSLECTVEGTSNPNLYWYRQAAGRGLQLLFYSVGIGQISSEVPQNLSASRPQDRQFILSSKKLLLSDSGFYLCAWSRVAGYNEQFFGPGTRLTVL.

V is TRBV7-3 and J is TRBJ1-3; TRBD1 matches 10 bases. Losses at the gene ends were 3 bases for V and 4 bases for J; bases not matched to a gene: 3. CDR1 SGHTA and CDR2 FQGTGA come from the germline V gene. The CDR3 runs 15 residues. CDR3 DNA: TGTGCCAGCAGCTTGACAGGGGGCTCGGGAAACACCATATATTTT. Amino acids: CASSLTGGSGNTIYF.

The V gene is TRBV6-5, the J gene TRBJ1-1; possible D gene TRBD1, 5 bases. The V and J ends lost 0 bases and 4 bases respectively, with 15 bases between them. This CDR3 region has 16 residues. CDR1 MNHEY and CDR2 SVGAGI come from the germline V gene. As DNA, the CDR3 is TGTGCCAGCAGTTACTCGAGATCAGGGCGGGGCACTGAAGCTTTCTTT. The encoded protein is CASSYSRSGRGTEAFF.

The chain is built from TRBV4-2 and TRBJ2-3; 8 bases fit TRBD2. V lost 0 bases and J lost 1; bases outside the gene matches: 9. Germline V gives CDR1 LGHNA, CDR2 YNFKEQ. The CDR3 is 18 residues long. The CDR3 DNA is TGTGCCAGCAGCCAAGAGGGTATTAGCGGGACACGCACAGATACGCAGTATTTT. Amino acid sequence: CASSQEGISGTRTDTQYF.

The V gene is TRBV5-6, the J gene TRBJ1-1, with unresolved D. The germline CDR1 and CDR2 sequences are SGHDT and YYEEEE. This CDR3 has 13 amino acids. V was clipped by 4 bases and J by 1 base, with 8 bases between them. CDR3 in DNA: TGTGCCAGCAGCAGCGCAGGGAACACTGAAGCTTTCTTT. It translates to CASSSAGNTEAFF.

This chain joins TRBV20-1 and TRBJ2-3; D gene uncertain. V lost 3 bases, J lost 2 bases, and 12 bases lay in between. The CDR3 has 14 residues. The V gene's germline CDR1 is DFQATT and CDR2 SNEGSKA (reference sequence). The CDR3 nucleotides are TGCAGTGCTAGTCCCCTCCCCCTCACAGATACGCAGTATTTT. Protein: CSASPLPLTDTQYF.

The chain has TRBV6-2 or TRBV6-3 and TRBJ2-1, with 13 bases fitting TRBD2. The junction had 10 bases not matched to a gene; V was cut back by 2 bases and J by 0 bases. Germline V gene lookup returns CDR1 MNHEY and CDR2 SVGEGT. This CDR3 comprises 20 residues. The CDR3 spells CASSYPTSGRAGSSYNEQFF. The CDR3 region has the DNA TGTGCCAGCAGTTACCCAACTAGCGGGAGGGCCGGGAGCTCCTACAATGAGCAGTTCTTC.

This clone was detected only once. The rearrangement uses TRBV7-2 and TRBJ2-3; TRBD2 matches at 12 bases. CDR1 and CDR2 from the germline V gene are SGHTA and FQGNSA. The CDR3 consists of 15 residues. J lost 9 bases, V lost 2 bases, and 6 bases had no gene match. The CDR3 here is CASSLLSSGRDTQYF. The CDR3 DNA follows: TGTGCCAGCAGCTTATTGTCTAGCGGGAGGGACACGCAGTATTTT.

The gene calls are TRBV4-1 and TRBJ2-2; 11 bases fit TRBD2. V lost 4 bases to trimming and J lost 2 bases; unmatched junction nucleotides: 3. CDR1 and CDR2 from the germline V gene are MGHRA and YSYEKL. The CDR3 length is 16 residues. CDR3 protein: CASSPGLAVNTGELFF. The CDR3 DNA sequence: TGCGCCAGCAGCCCGGGACTAGCGGTAAACACCGGGGAGCTGTTTTTT.

This chain uses TRBV9 with TRBJ1-2; perhaps TRBD1 as D (6 bases). CDR3 length: 14 amino acids. Germline CDR1 is SGDLS and CDR2 is YYNGEE. Trimming took 3 bases from V and 7 from J, leaving 16 bases between them. For the CDR3, the DNA is TGTGCCAGCAGCGCTGGGGGCGGGGCCGCTGGCTACACCTTC. Protein: CASSAGGGAAGYTF.